This T cell receptor beta chain was found in a study of cytomegalovirus exposure and HLA in healthy donors. Study conclusions and caveats: Three chains tied to CMV proved CMV antigen-specific in vitro. Per published reports, the classifier diagnosed cytomegalovirus status with high specificity and sensitivity. The TCR clusters that emerged in the first cohort tended, a later analysis found, to co-occur in the 120 or so validation repertoires.

As for this clone: The antigen is undetermined.

Trimming cost V 2 bases and J 1 base, with 12 bases left between them. Germline values: CDR1 MNHEY, CDR2 SVGAGI. This CDR3 has 16 residues. Sequenced by immunoSEQ multiplex PCR; TCRdb stores in-frame clones only, minus some. The sample records a few hundred thousand clones, almost 90% being singletons. The donors were in the approximately 110-subject validation cohort; that cohort was separate from the roughly 620-subject first cohort. The chain couples TRBV6-5 to TRBJ1-3; no definite D call. The sample consisted of PBMCs. This clonotype was obtained from a woman under 30 in good health and CMV-seronegative. The CDR3: CASSYVAPRSGNTIYF. The CDR3 bases are TGTGCCAGCAGTTACGTGGCGCCCAGGTCTGGAAACACCATATATTTT.